This T cell receptor beta chain is drawn from a study of blood T cell repertoires in COVID-19 (dated by TCRdb to about 2020). Some background on the complete study: Samples from collaborators originated in the United States, Italy and Spain and spanned both the acute and convalescent phases of COVID-19. The repertoires were made available in a free public database intended to serve as a resource for research on the immune response to SARS-CoV-2. Where HLA class I and class II types were available, the types were taken from metadata supplied by the sample provider, not from assay-based typing. The sample metadata nearly always contained a de-identified subject ID, COVID-19 status, age in years and sex. Samples came from the ongoing ImmuneRACE study (first 160 participants) plus 1,254 subjects from 6 global collaborators. The material from the prospective study consisted of cDNA or gDNA derived from T cells, B-cell-depleted T cells, or PBMCs. The dataset comprised deeply sampled blood TCRbeta repertoires from subjects exposed to, actively infected with, or recovered from COVID-19.

The paper's findings and limits, for the study overall: The amount of clinical and demographic metadata varied by source and participant and was provided uncurated.

V loses 2 bases at its end and J loses 2 bases; junction bases beyond the gene matches: 2. CDR1 and CDR2 were assigned from the germline V gene as MGHRA and YSYEKL. The CDR3 contains 15 residues, cysteine and phenylalanine counted. Only the CDR3 DNA is retained, 45 bases long and in frame from the first base. TCRbeta CDR3 regions were amplified from genomic DNA using the immunoSEQ Assay, a bias-controlled multiplex PCR. On the study's bioinformatics: The number of nucleated cells in each sample was estimated from the amplification of reference gene primers within the assay. Sequence reads were collapsed and filtered to measure the absolute abundance of every unique TCRbeta CDR3 rearrangement. Productive Simpson clonality was computed per sample as the square root of Simpson's diversity index over productive rearrangements. The table was pulled from immuneACCESS by TCRdb, which kept in-frame rearrangements only. Such tables lose some clones; where checked, under half of the loss comes from unresolved V genes, and the rest has no known cause. V, J and clone size are those of that table, while D and trimming were read from the DNA. Within this sample are 55,000 or so clones, with about 88% of them counted one time only. The ten largest clones take up under 8.5% of the sample.

The collaborating institutions used their own protocols to collect whole blood in K2EDTA tubes. For TCRbeta analysis, collaborator samples were shipped as frozen whole blood, as isolated PBMCs, or as DNA extracted from either sample type. This clone was seen a single time. Its antigen is currently not known. The input lacks base qualities; no much larger clone sits a single base away. This clonotype originated in a man aged 55-75 years with active COVID-19. The sample comprised peripheral blood. The chain was built from TRBV4-1 and TRBJ2-7; the junction holds 11 bases that match TRBD2. The nucleotide sequence is TGCGCCAGCAGCCAAACTAGCGGGAGAACCTACGAGCAGTACTTC. This codes for CASSQTSGRTYEQYF.